This T cell receptor (beta chain) comes out of a study of blood T cell repertoires in COVID-19. Study in general: The cDNA or gDNA used as material had been derived from T cells, B-cell-depleted T cells, or PBMCs.

Germline-derived CDR1 and CDR2 are KGHSH and LQKENI. The ends lost 1 base at V and 5 bases at J; junction bases unmatched: 16. The CDR3 covers 19 residues. Only in-frame clones appear in the TCRdb table, and some are missing; sequencing was by immunoSEQ multiplex PCR. Among about 70,000 clones listed, approximately 83% were seen once. Source material: peripheral blood. This clonotype originated in a human donor in a cohort sampled during active COVID-19. The V and J genes are TRBV18 and TRBJ2-1; TRBD2 agrees at 8 bases. The CDR3 region has the DNA TGTGCCAGCTCACCACGGCCCGGGGGGGCCTTCGGGGGCCACAATGAGCAGTTCTTC. Protein product: CASSPRPGGAFGGHNEQFF.